This T cell receptor beta chain was obtained from a study of blood T cell repertoires in COVID-19. The ends lost 1 base at V and 2 bases at J; junction bases unmatched: 5. Germline loops: CDR1 LGHDT, CDR2 YNNKEL (reference sequence). CDR3 size: 15 residues. Measured with immunoSEQ multiplex PCR; TCRdb has only the in-frame clones, and not every one. The sample has around 13,000 clones; around 90% are singletons. This clone was recorded once. The chain has TRBV3-1 (or the pseudogene TRBV3-2) and TRBJ2-7, with TRBD1 matching over 7 bases. The sequence came from a woman aged 70-85 years with active COVID-19. Input material: peripheral blood. The CDR3 protein is CASSQGGGQPYEQYF. CDR3 nucleotides: TGTGCCAGCAGCCAAGGAGGGGGACAGCCCTACGAGCAGTACTTC.